Each of the 15 T cell receptor beta chains below was sequenced from the same sample in a study of T cells after posttransplantation cyclophosphamide. Cyclophosphamide on days +3 and +4 followed busulfan-fludarabine conditioning and a marrow graft. The protocol was immunoSEQ multiplex PCR, while the TCRdb copy is restricted to in-frame clones and leaves out a portion. Here the sample spans more than 10,000 clones, about four fifths being singletons. This specimen was PBMCs, taken after allogeneic stem cell transplant with posttransplant cyclophosphamide. The source is a female patient in her 50s who received an allogeneic stem cell transplant from a related donor, was CMV-positive, and had no GVHD. Some T cells may possibly be graft donor cells.

There are a few counts of this clone. The chain recombines TRBV29-1 with TRBJ1-2; TRBD1 agrees at 11 bases. There are 13 residues in the CDR3. Germline values: CDR1 SQVTM, CDR2 ANQGSEA. The V and J ends lost 6 bases and 11 bases, in that order; junction bases with no gene match: 11. The CDR3 coding sequence is TGCAGCGTAGCTAGGACAGGGGGCGCGGGTTACACCTTC. Translation: CSVARTGGAGYTF.

The chain combines TRBV11-2 with TRBJ2-2; D possibly corresponds to TRBD2 (5 bases). In germline, CDR1 is SGHAT, CDR2 FQNNGV. This CDR3 has 14 amino acids. Trimming took off 6 bases at V and 5 bases at J, with 13 bases between the two ends. This CDR3 reads CASRLGSVTGELFF. DNA of the CDR3: TGTGCCAGCAGACTAGGCAGCGTAACCGGGGAGCTGTTTTTT.

This clone was picked up one time. The chain links TRBV5-1 to TRBJ1-2, with 9 bases fitting TRBD1. V lost 3 bases and J lost 2; bases outside the gene matches: 2. The CDR3 is 14 amino acids. Germline V CDR1 and CDR2: SGHRS, YFSETQ. The CDR3 spells CASSSGTGNYGYTF. CDR3 DNA sequence: TGCGCCAGCAGCTCGGGGACAGGGAACTATGGCTACACCTTC.

The chain links TRBV12-5 to TRBJ1-6; 7 positions match TRBD1. Unmatched junction bases numbered 4, after V lost 6 bases and J lost 5 bases. Germline V gene sequence: CDR1 LGHNT, CDR2 FRNRAP. The CDR3 loop spans 14 amino acids. Here the CDR3 DNA reads TGTGCTAGTGGGTCCGGGACAGATAATTCACCCCTCCACTTT. The encoded protein is CASGSGTDNSPLHF.

This chain uses TRBV11-3 with TRBJ2-2; 11 positions agree with TRBD1. This CDR3 has 15 amino acids. Per germline, CDR1 SGHNT and CDR2 YENEEA. The V segment lost 5 bases and the J segment 6 bases; nucleotides outside the gene matches: 5. CDR3 sequence (DNA): TGTGCCAGCAGCGGTCGGGACAGGGGGTCCGGGGAGCTGTTTTTT. Translating it yields CASSGRDRGSGELFF.

The chain is built from TRBV30 and TRBJ2-7, with 7 nucleotides matching TRBD1. Germline CDR1 and CDR2: GTSNPN and SVGIG (reference sequence). V shed 4 bases and J 4 bases; nucleotides not matched to a gene: 10. The CDR3 is 14 residues long. The CDR3 loop reads CAWTPGQYVYEQYF. CDR3 in DNA: TGTGCCTGGACCCCGGGACAGTATGTGTACGAGCAGTACTTC.

This clone was observed a single time. The V call is TRBV2, the J call TRBJ2-3; 10 bases fit TRBD2. The CDR3 is 14 residues long. Germline CDR1 and CDR2: SNHLY and FYNNEI. With 6 bases clipped from V and 5 bases from J, the junction kept 5 bases outside the gene matches. Here the CDR3 DNA reads TGTGCCAGCAGCTCTAGCGGGGGACTAGATACGCAGTATTTT. Encoded protein: CASSSSGGLDTQYF.

This clone was recorded once. The chain has TRBV7-9 and TRBJ2-7; D remains unclear. V was trimmed by 4 bases and J by 7 bases, leaving 8 bases between them. CDR1 is SEHNR, CDR2 FQNEAQ, per germline (reference sequence). The CDR3 has 11 amino acids. CDR3 in amino acids: CASSYYGEQYF. CDR3 DNA sequence: TGTGCCAGCAGCTACTACGGAGAGCAGTACTTC.

The chain has TRBV5-1 and TRBJ2-7, with 10 bases lining up with TRBD2. Germline CDR1 and CDR2: SGHRS and YFSETQ. J was trimmed by 6 bases and V by 2 bases; bases with no gene match: 5. CDR3 length: 14 amino acids. The CDR3 loop is CASSLKTSGVEQYF. Here the CDR3 DNA reads TGCGCCAGCAGCTTAAAAACTAGCGGGGTCGAGCAGTACTTC.

The chain uses TRBV25-1 and TRBJ2-5; a possible D gene is TRBD1 (5 bases). V gave up 5 bases and J gave up 5 bases, with 12 bases separating them. The CDR3 sequence is 13 residues long. CDR1 is MGHDK and CDR2 is SYGVNS in the germline V gene. The CDR3 protein is CASSTGAAETQYF. CDR3 DNA sequence: TGTGCCAGCAGTACTGGGGCCGCGGAGACCCAGTACTTC.

The genes are TRBV11-2 and TRBJ1-1; D call uncertain. The CDR3 loop spans 13 amino acids. Trimming stripped 1 base from V and 8 bases from J, with 11 bases between. In germline, CDR1 is SGHAT, CDR2 FQNNGV. The CDR3 coding sequence is TGTGCCAGCAGCTTAGGAGTCTACCCGGAAGCTTTCTTT. Residues: CASSLGVYPEAFF.

This clone was picked up a small number of times. The J gene is TRBJ2-3, the V gene TRBV7-2, with TRBD2 identical over 7 bases. V dropped 1 base and J dropped 1; count of bases not matched to a gene: 5. Per the germline V gene, CDR1 is SGHTA and CDR2 is FQGNSA. The CDR3 has 16 amino acids. The CDR3 protein is CASSLDSGAGTDTQYF. The DNA of the CDR3 is TGTGCCAGCAGCTTAGACAGCGGGGCGGGCACAGATACGCAGTATTTT.

The chain employs TRBV7-9 and TRBJ2-3; D perhaps matches TRBD1 (6 bases). Germline V CDR1 and CDR2: SEHNR, FQNEAQ (reference sequence). CDR3 length: 14 residues. V lost 7 bases and J 4 bases, leaving 15 bases between the germline ends. Written as DNA, the CDR3 is TGTGCCAGCATCTCAGGGGCTTCTCCAGATACGCAGTATTTT. Protein sequence: CASISGASPDTQYF.

The chain has TRBV28 and TRBJ2-5; 7 bases match TRBD1. V lost 4 bases, J lost 2 bases, and 7 bases stayed unmatched. The CDR3 spans 15 residues. Looked up from germline, CDR1 is MDHEN and CDR2 is SYDVKM. In DNA form, the CDR3 reads TGTGCCAGCAGTTCCTCCGGGACAGCACAAGAGACCCAGTACTTC. Its translation: CASSSSGTAQETQYF.

There are a few counts of this clone. This rearrangement joins TRBV6-6 to TRBJ2-5; 7 nucleotides agree with TRBD1. The V and J ends lost 2 bases and 1 base, in that order; junction bases with no gene match: 1. The CDR3 extends over 14 amino acids. Looked up from germline, CDR1 is MNHNY and CDR2 is SVGAGI (reference sequence). The CDR3 nucleotides are TGTGCCAGCAGTTACGGGGACAGCCAAGAGACCCAGTACTTC. Translation gives CASSYGDSQETQYF.